The following is a T cell receptor (beta chain) sequence with its context. Its matching antigen is unknown. The germline CDR1 and CDR2 sequences are KGHSH and LQKENI. The CDR3 is 14 residues long. Trimming cost V 2 bases and J 3 bases, with 11 bases left between them. The entry originates in a study of metastatic and nonmetastatic thyroid tumors. Study in general: It was across blood and tumor or nodule tissue from malignant and benign thyroid patients that repertoires were compared.

Authors' data handling: A distant-metastasis classifier for papillary thyroid cancer was built using CDR3 differences across clinicopathological groups. Via MiXCR, TCRdb re-called the PCR reads. Here the V and J calls rest on TCRdb's processing, not on the authors' analysis. The table lists some 14,000 clones, approximately 30% of them singletons. General observations from the study: In blood and tumor, TCR beta diversity was reportedly significantly higher in malignant thyroid tumors than in benign nodules.

Each patient came to thyroid surgery without any prior treatment (of any kind). The chain joins TRBV18 to TRBJ2-7; possibly TRBD2 for D (6 bases). This clonotype originated in a male donor with papillary thyroid cancer or a benign thyroid nodule (not recorded which). Some clones in this sample may be carry-over from other donors' samples. Sequencing was carried out using tumor tissue. The CDR3 loop reads CASSPLGGDYEQYF. The CDR3 DNA is TGTGCCAGCTCACCATTGGGAGGCGACTACGAGCAGTACTTC.